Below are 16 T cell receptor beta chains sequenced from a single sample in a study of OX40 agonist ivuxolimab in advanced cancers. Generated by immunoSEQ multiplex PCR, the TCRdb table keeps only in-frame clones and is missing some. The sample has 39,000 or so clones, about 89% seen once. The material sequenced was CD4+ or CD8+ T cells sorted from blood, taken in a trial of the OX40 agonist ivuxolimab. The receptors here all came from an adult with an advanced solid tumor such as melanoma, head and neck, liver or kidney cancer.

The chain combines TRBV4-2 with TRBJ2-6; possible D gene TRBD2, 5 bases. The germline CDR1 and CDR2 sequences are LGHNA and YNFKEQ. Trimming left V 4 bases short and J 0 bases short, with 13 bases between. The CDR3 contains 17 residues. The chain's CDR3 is CASSPRNGGSGANVLTF. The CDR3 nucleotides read TGTGCCAGCAGCCCTCGGAATGGAGGCTCTGGGGCCAACGTCCTGACTTTC.

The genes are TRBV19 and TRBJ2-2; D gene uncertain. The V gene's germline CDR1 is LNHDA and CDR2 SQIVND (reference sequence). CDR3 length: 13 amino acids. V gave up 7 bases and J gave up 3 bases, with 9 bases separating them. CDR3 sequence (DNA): TGTGCCAGTAATTCGTTTCACACCGGGGAGCTGTTTTTT. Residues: CASNSFHTGELFF.

The CDR3 sequence is CASTSLGGTGPYNEQFF. The CDR3, as DNA: TGTGCCAGCACATCCCTCGGGGGGACAGGACCTTACAATGAGCAGTTCTTC. The chain is built from TRBV27 and TRBJ2-1; TRBD1 might be the D (8 bases). Trimming cost V 7 bases and J 4 bases, with 23 bases left between them. Germline CDR1 and CDR2: MNHEY and SMNVEV (reference sequence). This CDR3 region has 17 residues.

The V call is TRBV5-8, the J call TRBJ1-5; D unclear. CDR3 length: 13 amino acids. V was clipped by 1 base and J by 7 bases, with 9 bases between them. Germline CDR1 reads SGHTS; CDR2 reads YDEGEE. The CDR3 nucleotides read TGTGCCAGCAGCTTGCAGCTCGGGCAGCCCCAGCATTTT. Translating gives CASSLQLGQPQHF.

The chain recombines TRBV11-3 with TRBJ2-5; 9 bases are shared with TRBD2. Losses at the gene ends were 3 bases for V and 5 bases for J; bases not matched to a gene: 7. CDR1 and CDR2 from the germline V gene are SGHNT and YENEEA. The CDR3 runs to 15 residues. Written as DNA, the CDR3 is TGTGCCAGCAGCTTTATGCGGGGGGGCCAGGAGACCCAGTACTTC. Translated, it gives CASSFMRGGQETQYF. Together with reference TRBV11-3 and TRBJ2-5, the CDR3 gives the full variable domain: EAGVVQSPRYKIIEKKQPVAFWCNPISGHNTLYWYLQNLGQGPELLIRYENEEAVDDSQLPKDRFSAERLKGVDSTLKIQPAELGDSAVYLCASSFMRGGQETQYFGPGTRLLVL.

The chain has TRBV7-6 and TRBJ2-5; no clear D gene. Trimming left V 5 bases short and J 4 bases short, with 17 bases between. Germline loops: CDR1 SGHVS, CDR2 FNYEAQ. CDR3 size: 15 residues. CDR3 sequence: CASSKGGQSGETQYF. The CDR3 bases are TGTGCCAGCAGCAAGGGTGGCCAGTCAGGAGAGACCCAGTACTTC. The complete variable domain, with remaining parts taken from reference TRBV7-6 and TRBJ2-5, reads GAGVSQSPRYKVTKRGQDVALRCDPISGHVSLYWYRQALGQGPEFLTYFNYEAQQDKSGLPNDRFSAERPEGSISTLTIQRTEQRDSAMYRCASSKGGQSGETQYFGPGTRLLVL.

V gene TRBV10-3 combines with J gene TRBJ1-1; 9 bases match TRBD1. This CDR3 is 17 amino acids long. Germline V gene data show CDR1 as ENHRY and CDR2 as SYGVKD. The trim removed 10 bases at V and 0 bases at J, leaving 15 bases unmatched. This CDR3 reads CATALTTGGGMNTEAFF. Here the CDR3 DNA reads TGTGCCACCGCCTTGACGACAGGGGGGGGCATGAACACTGAAGCTTTCTTT.

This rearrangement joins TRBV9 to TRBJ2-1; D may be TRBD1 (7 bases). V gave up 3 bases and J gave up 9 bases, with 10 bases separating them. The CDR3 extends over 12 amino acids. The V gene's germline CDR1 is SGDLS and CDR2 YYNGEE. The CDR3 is CASSAGGLEQFF. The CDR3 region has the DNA TGTGCCAGCAGCGCAGGGGGACTTGAGCAGTTCTTC.

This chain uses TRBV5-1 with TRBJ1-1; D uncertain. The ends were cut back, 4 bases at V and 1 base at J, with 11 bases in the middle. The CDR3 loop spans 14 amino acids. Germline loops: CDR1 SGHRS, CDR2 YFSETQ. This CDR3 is CASSPQSGNTEAFF. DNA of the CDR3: TGCGCCAGCAGCCCACAGTCTGGGAACACTGAAGCTTTCTTT.

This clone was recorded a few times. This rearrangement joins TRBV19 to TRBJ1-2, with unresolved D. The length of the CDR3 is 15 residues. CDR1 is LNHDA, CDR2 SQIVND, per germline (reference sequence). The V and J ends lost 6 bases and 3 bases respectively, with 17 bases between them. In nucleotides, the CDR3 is TGTGCCAGTAGGAACGTTGGACGGACGTACTATGGCTACACCTTC. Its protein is CASRNVGRTYYGYTF.

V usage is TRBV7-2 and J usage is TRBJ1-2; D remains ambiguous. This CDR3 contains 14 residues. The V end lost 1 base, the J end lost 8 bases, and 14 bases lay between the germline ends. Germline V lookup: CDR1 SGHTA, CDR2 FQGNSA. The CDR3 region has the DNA TGTGCCAGCAGCTTAGGGATCCTTCAGGACGGCTACACCTTC. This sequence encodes CASSLGILQDGYTF.

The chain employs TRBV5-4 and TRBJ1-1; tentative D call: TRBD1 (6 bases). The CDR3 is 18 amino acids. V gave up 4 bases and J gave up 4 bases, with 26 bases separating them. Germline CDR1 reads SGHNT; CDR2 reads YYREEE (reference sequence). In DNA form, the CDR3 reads TGTGCCAGCAGCCTGAAAAACGGTCGGGGGGCTGGGGGCACTGAAGCTTTCTTT. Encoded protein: CASSLKNGRGAGGTEAFF. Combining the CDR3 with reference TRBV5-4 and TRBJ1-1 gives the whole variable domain ETGVTQSPTHLIKTRGQQVTLRCSSQSGHNTVSWYQQALGQGPQFIFQYYREEENGRGNFPPRFSGLQFPNYSSELNVNALELDDSALYLCASSLKNGRGAGGTEAFFGQGTRLTVV.

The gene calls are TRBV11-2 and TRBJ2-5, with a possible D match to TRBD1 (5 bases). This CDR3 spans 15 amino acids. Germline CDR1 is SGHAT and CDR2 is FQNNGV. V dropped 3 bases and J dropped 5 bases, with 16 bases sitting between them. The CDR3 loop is CASSFGGAERETQYF. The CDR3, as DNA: TGTGCCAGCAGCTTCGGTGGGGCGGAGAGGGAGACCCAGTACTTC.

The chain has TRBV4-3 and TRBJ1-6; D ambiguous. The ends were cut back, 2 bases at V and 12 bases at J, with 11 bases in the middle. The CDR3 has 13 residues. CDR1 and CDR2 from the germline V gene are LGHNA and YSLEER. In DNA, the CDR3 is TGCGCCAGCAGCCAAAATTTACTCAAACCCCTCCACTTT. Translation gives CASSQNLLKPLHF.

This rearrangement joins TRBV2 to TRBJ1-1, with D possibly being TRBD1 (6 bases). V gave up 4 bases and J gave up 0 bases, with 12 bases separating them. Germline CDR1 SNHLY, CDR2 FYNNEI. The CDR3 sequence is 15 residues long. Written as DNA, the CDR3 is TGTGCCAGCAGTGTGACAGGAAATATGAACACTGAAGCTTTCTTT. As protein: CASSVTGNMNTEAFF.

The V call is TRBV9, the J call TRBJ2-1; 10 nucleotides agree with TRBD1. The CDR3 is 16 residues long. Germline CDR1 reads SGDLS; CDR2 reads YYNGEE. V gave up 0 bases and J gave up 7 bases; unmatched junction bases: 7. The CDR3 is CASSVAPGQGTNEQFF. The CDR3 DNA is TGTGCCAGCAGCGTAGCTCCGGGACAGGGGACGAATGAGCAGTTCTTC. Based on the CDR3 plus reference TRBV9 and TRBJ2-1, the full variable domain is DSGVTQTPKHLITATGQRVTLRCSPRSGDLSVYWYQQSLDQGLQFLIQYYNGEERAKGNILERFSAQQFPDLHSELNLSSLELGDSALYFCASSVAPGQGTNEQFFGPGTRLTVL.